One TCR beta chain is described in this entry. This record comes from a study of blood T cell repertoires in COVID-19. In the original analysis: Amplifying reference gene primers gave estimates of nucleated cell counts. TCRdb keeps only in-frame clones here, not all; method: immunoSEQ multiplex PCR. V and J calls and clone size are given by that table; D and trimming were obtained from the DNA. The sample holds roughly 300,000 clones, roughly 93% seen once. This TCR was sampled from a woman aged 40 to 50 with acute COVID-19. The sample was PBMCs or T cells enriched from blood (not recorded which).

The DNA for the CDR3 is TGCAGCGTTGAACCAACCCCCGGGACAGGGTCCTACAATGAGCAGTTCTTC. As protein: CSVEPTPGTGSYNEQFF. This chain links TRBV29-1 with TRBJ2-1, with TRBD1 matching over 9 bases. Trimming removed 2 bases from V and 1 base from J; junction bases left unmatched: 9. The CDR3 consists of 17 residues. Germline CDR1 SQVTM, CDR2 ANQGSEA.